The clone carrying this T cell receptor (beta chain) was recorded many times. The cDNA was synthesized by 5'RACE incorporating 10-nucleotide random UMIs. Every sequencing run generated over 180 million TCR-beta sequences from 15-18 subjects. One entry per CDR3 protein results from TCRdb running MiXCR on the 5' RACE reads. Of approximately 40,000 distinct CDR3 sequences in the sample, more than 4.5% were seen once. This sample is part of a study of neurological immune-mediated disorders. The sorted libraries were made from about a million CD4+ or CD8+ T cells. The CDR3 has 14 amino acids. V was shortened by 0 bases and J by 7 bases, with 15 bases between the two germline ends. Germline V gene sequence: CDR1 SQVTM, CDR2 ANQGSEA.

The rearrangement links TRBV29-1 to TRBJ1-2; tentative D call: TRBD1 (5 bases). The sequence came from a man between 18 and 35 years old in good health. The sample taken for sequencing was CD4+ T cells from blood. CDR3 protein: CSVEEVRGTGGYTF. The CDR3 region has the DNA TGCAGCGTTGAAGAAGTGCGGGGAACAGGTGGCTACACCTTC.